The rows below give T cell receptor beta chains drawn from one sample of a study of cytomegalovirus exposure and HLA in healthy donors. Sequenced by immunoSEQ multiplex PCR; TCRdb stores in-frame clones only, minus some. The sample shows 190,000 or so clones, 75% to 90% of them seen only once. The source material was PBMCs. Receptors originate from a middle-aged man in good health and CMV-seronegative. Each CDR3 is given with its conserved first and last residue. The D gene is left open where the match is weak. Not every row has a clone size; where given, it reads once, few, many or a size class.

CDR3: CASSLRGGVLGNQPQHF
DNA: TGTGCCAGCAGCCTCCGAGGGGGCGTTTTGGGCAATCAGCCCCAGCATTTT
J: TRBJ1-5
D: TRBD1
size: .
V: TRBV5-6

CDR3: CASSSGGQGTDEKLFF
DNA: TGTGCCAGCAGTTCAGGAGGACAGGGAACGGATGAAAAACTGTTTTTT
J: TRBJ1-4
D: TRBD1
size: .
V: TRBV6-5

CDR3: CASSETSSNEQFF
DNA: TGTGCCAGCAGCGAGACTAGTTCCAATGAGCAGTTCTTC
J: TRBJ2-1
D: .
size: .
V: TRBV5-4

CDR3: CASSVNRDTEAFF
DNA: TGTGCCAGCAGCGTCAACAGGGATACTGAAGCTTTCTTT
J: TRBJ1-1
D: .
size: .
V: TRBV9

CDR3: CASSLSSPYEQYF
DNA: TGCGCCAGCAGCTTGTCCTCCCCCTACGAGCAGTACTTC
J: TRBJ2-7
D: .
size: .
V: TRBV5-1

CDR3: CASSLVKPSGANVLTF
DNA: TGTGCCAGCAGCTTAGTGAAGCCCTCTGGGGCCAACGTCCTGACTTTC
J: TRBJ2-6
D: .
size: .
V: TRBV7-9

CDR3: CASSYPGGAGYTF
DNA: TGTGCCAGCAGTTACCCCGGGGGAGCTGGCTACACCTTC
J: TRBJ1-2
D: .
size: .
V: TRBV6-5

CDR3: CASSSPGQGYEQYF
DNA: TGTGCCAGCAGTTCACCGGGACAGGGGTACGAGCAGTACTTC
J: TRBJ2-7
D: TRBD1
size: .
V: TRBV27

CDR3: CASSPGQVSYNEQFF
DNA: TGTGCCAGCTCACCGGGACAGGTTTCCTACAATGAGCAGTTCTTC
J: TRBJ2-1
D: TRBD1
size: .
V: TRBV18

CDR3: CAISESGTGFSNQPQHF
DNA: TGTGCCATCAGTGAGTCAGGGACAGGCTTTAGCAATCAGCCCCAGCATTTT
J: TRBJ1-5
D: TRBD1
size: .
V: TRBV10-3

CDR3: CSVESVRDTQYF
DNA: TGCAGCGTTGAATCTGTCCGGGATACGCAGTATTTT
J: TRBJ2-3
D: .
size: once
V: TRBV29-1

CDR3: CASSDRLAGVNEQFF
DNA: TGTGCCAGCAGCGATCGACTAGCGGGCGTCAATGAGCAGTTCTTC
J: TRBJ2-1
D: TRBD2
size: .
V: TRBV9

CDR3: CASSLAAGGPTGELFF
DNA: TGTGCCAGCAGCTTGGCGGCGGGGGGGCCGACCGGGGAGCTGTTTTTT
J: TRBJ2-2
D: TRBD2
size: .
V: TRBV7-2

CDR3: CASSGRTSGLGRTDTQYF
DNA: TGTGCCAGCAGCGGAAGGACTAGCGGACTCGGGCGCACAGATACGCAGTATTTT
J: TRBJ2-3
D: TRBD2
size: .
V: TRBV7-2

CDR3: CASSLGAGNTEAFF
DNA: TGTGCCAGCAGCTTGGGGGCAGGGAACACTGAAGCTTTCTTT
J: TRBJ1-1
D: .
size: .
V: TRBV5-4

CDR3: CASSQSTGGEGYNYGYTF
DNA: TGTGCCAGCAGCCAATCAACAGGGGGGGAGGGGTATAACTATGGCTACACCTTC
J: TRBJ1-2
D: TRBD1
size: .
V: TRBV4-2

CDR3: CASSLGSGGELKETQYF
DNA: TGTGCCAGCAGCTTGGGTAGCGGGGGGGAACTTAAAGAGACCCAGTACTTC
J: TRBJ2-5
D: TRBD2
size: .
V: TRBV5-5

CDR3: CASSSRLAGVDPEQFF
DNA: TGTGCCAGCAGCTCCCGACTAGCGGGAGTGGACCCTGAGCAGTTCTTC
J: TRBJ2-1
D: TRBD2
size: .
V: TRBV7-2

CDR3: CACDQGVNTEAFF
DNA: TGTGCCTGCGATCAGGGGGTGAACACTGAAGCTTTCTTT
J: TRBJ1-1
D: TRBD1
size: .
V: TRBV30

CDR3: CAISESTGLDSGELFF
DNA: TGTGCCATCAGTGAGTCGACAGGGTTGGATTCCGGGGAGCTGTTTTTT
J: TRBJ2-2
D: TRBD1
size: .
V: TRBV10-3

CDR3: CASSIWQGAGTEAFF
DNA: TGTGCCAGCAGCATTTGGCAGGGGGCGGGCACTGAAGCTTTCTTT
J: TRBJ1-1
D: TRBD1
size: .
V: TRBV7-2

CDR3: CASSPQVGAGQPQHF
DNA: TGTGCCAGCTCCCCACAGGTAGGGGCTGGTCAGCCCCAGCATTTT
J: TRBJ1-5
D: .
size: .
V: TRBV18

CDR3: CASSPSLGSGGTQYF
DNA: TGTGCCAGCAGCCCCTCCCTTGGTAGCGGGGGTACGCAGTATTTT
J: TRBJ2-3
D: TRBD2
size: .
V: TRBV7-6

CDR3: CASSTRVAEAFF
DNA: TGTGCCAGCAGTACCAGGGTAGCTGAAGCTTTCTTT
J: TRBJ1-1
D: .
size: once
V: TRBV28

CDR3: CASSSRLAGLSTDTQYF
DNA: TGTGCCAGCAGCTCTCGACTAGCGGGGCTAAGCACAGATACGCAGTATTTT
J: TRBJ2-3
D: TRBD2
size: .
V: TRBV5-4

CDR3: CASSQLGNPGNTIYF
DNA: TGCGCCAGCAGCCAACTCGGGAACCCTGGAAACACCATATATTTT
J: TRBJ1-3
D: .
size: .
V: TRBV4-3

CDR3: CASSRGGQRSNYGYTF
DNA: TGTGCCAGCAGCCGGGGGGGACAGAGATCTAACTATGGCTACACCTTC
J: TRBJ1-2
D: TRBD1
size: .
V: TRBV9

CDR3: CASSLGTAGGSSETQYF
DNA: TGTGCCAGCAGCCTCGGGACCGCGGGCGGGAGTTCGGAGACCCAGTACTTC
J: TRBJ2-5
D: TRBD2
size: .
V: TRBV14

CDR3: CASSTGVRTEAFF
DNA: TGTGCCAGCAGTACAGGGGTGAGGACTGAAGCTTTCTTT
J: TRBJ1-1
D: TRBD1
size: few
V: TRBV6-5

CDR3: CASSLAGTSGSLTDTQYF
DNA: TGTGCCAGCAGCTTAGCTGGGACTAGCGGGAGTCTCACAGATACGCAGTATTTT
J: TRBJ2-3
D: TRBD2
size: .
V: TRBV7-8

CDR3: CASSPGQVTPDTQYF
DNA: TGTGCCAGCAGTCCGGGACAGGTGACTCCAGATACGCAGTATTTT
J: TRBJ2-3
D: TRBD1
size: .
V: TRBV5-6

CDR3: CASSLDRSATNEKLFF
DNA: TGTGCCAGCAGCTTAGACCGGTCTGCAACTAATGAAAAACTGTTTTTT
J: TRBJ1-4
D: .
size: .
V: TRBV11-2

CDR3: CASSTLLAGLSSYNEQFF
DNA: TGTGCCAGCAGCACCTTGCTAGCGGGCTTGAGCTCCTACAATGAGCAGTTCTTC
J: TRBJ2-1
D: TRBD2
size: .
V: TRBV7-9

CDR3: CAWSRSSGNTIYF
DNA: TGTGCCTGGAGCCGGAGCTCTGGAAACACCATATATTTT
J: TRBJ1-3
D: .
size: once
V: TRBV30

CDR3: CASSLTSSGANVLTF
DNA: TGTGCCAGCAGTCTGACTAGTTCTGGGGCCAACGTCCTGACTTTC
J: TRBJ2-6
D: .
size: .
V: TRBV7-3

CDR3: CASSFTGGIDTQYF
DNA: TGTGCCAGCAGCTTCACTGGGGGGATAGATACGCAGTATTTT
J: TRBJ2-3
D: .
size: .
V: TRBV7-3

CDR3: CASSLQGVREKLFF
DNA: TGCGCCAGCAGCTTGCAGGGGGTGAGGGAAAAACTGTTTTTT
J: TRBJ1-4
D: TRBD1
size: .
V: TRBV5-1

CDR3: CASSLAGTVSYNEQFF
DNA: TGTGCCAGCAGCTTAGCGGGGACAGTTTCCTACAATGAGCAGTTCTTC
J: TRBJ2-1
D: TRBD1
size: .
V: TRBV7-2

CDR3: CASSGLAGGTDTQYF
DNA: TGTGCCAGCAGCGGACTAGCGGGGGGCACAGATACGCAGTATTTT
J: TRBJ2-3
D: TRBD2
size: .
V: TRBV9

CDR3: CASSYGGTVSTKTQYF
DNA: TGTGCCAGCAGTTATGGCGGGACAGTCTCCACGAAGACCCAGTACTTC
J: TRBJ2-5
D: .
size: .
V: TRBV6-5

CDR3: CASSVDYGYTF
DNA: TGTGCCAGCAGTGTCGACTATGGCTACACCTTC
J: TRBJ1-2
D: .
size: .
V: TRBV2

CDR3: CASSTTGGRYEQFF
DNA: TGTGCCAGCAGCACGACAGGGGGTAGGTATGAGCAGTTCTTC
J: TRBJ2-1
D: TRBD1
size: .
V: TRBV11-2

CDR3: CASSWRGAQETQYF
DNA: TGTGCCAGCAGTTGGCGCGGGGCACAAGAGACCCAGTACTTC
J: TRBJ2-5
D: .
size: .
V: TRBV27

CDR3: CASSIGPGSAKNIQYF
DNA: TGTGCCAGTAGTATAGGACCGGGTTCAGCCAAAAACATTCAGTACTTC
J: TRBJ2-4
D: .
size: .
V: TRBV19

CDR3: CSVEGIAGGPVEQFF
DNA: TGCAGCGTTGAAGGGATAGCGGGAGGGCCGGTTGAGCAGTTCTTC
J: TRBJ2-1
D: TRBD2
size: .
V: TRBV29-1

CDR3: CASSPGQRTLYGYTF
DNA: TGTGCCAGCAGCCCAGGACAGCGGACTCTCTATGGCTACACCTTC
J: TRBJ1-2
D: .
size: .
V: TRBV7-2

CDR3: CASSREGASYEKLFF
DNA: TGCGCCAGCAGCCGGGAGGGGGCCTCCTATGAAAAACTGTTTTTT
J: TRBJ1-4
D: TRBD1
size: .
V: TRBV5-1

CDR3: CASSQGARGWTGELFF
DNA: TGTGCCAGCAGCCAAGGGGCCAGGGGGTGGACCGGGGAGCTGTTTTTT
J: TRBJ2-2
D: TRBD1
size: .
V: TRBV4-2

CDR3: CSVVAGGVKNIQYF
DNA: TGCAGCGTTGTTGCAGGGGGCGTCAAAAACATTCAGTACTTC
J: TRBJ2-4
D: TRBD1
size: .
V: TRBV29-1